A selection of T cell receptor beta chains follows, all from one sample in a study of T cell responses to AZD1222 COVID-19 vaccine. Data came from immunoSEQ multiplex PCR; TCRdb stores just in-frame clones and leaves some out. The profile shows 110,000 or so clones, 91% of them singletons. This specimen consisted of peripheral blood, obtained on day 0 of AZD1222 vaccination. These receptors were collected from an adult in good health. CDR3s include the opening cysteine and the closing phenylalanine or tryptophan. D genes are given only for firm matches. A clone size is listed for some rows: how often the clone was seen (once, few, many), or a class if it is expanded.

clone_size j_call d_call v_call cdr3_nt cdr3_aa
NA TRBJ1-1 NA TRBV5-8 TGTGCCAGCAGCATGATAGGGGGGGCCCTAGGGAACACTGAAGCTTTCTTT CASSMIGGALGNTEAFF
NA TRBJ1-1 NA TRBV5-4 TGTGCCAGCAGCGCACAACAGGGCGGGGGGACTGAAGCTTTCTTT CASSAQQGGGTEAFF
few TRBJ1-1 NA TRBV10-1 TGCGCCAGCAGCCCCCCCGTCGTGGCTGAAGCTTTCTTT CASSPPVVAEAFF
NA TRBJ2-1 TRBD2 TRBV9 TGTGCCAGCAGCGTAGAGTTAGCGGGTAACAATGAGCAGTTCTTC CASSVELAGNNEQFF
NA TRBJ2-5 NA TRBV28 TGTGCCAGCAGTTTAGAGACCCAGTACTTC CASSLETQYF
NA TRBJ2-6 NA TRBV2 TGTGCCAGCAGTGCACAGGGTGGCTCTGGGGCCAACGTCCTGACTTTC CASSAQGGSGANVLTF
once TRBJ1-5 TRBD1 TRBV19 TGTGCCAGTAGTCCCCAGGGGGGGGGTAGTGGCAATCAGCCCCAGCATTTT CASSPQGGGSGNQPQHF
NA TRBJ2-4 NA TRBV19 TGTGCCAGTAGTAAGGAGATAGCCAAAAACATTCAGTACTTC CASSKEIAKNIQYF
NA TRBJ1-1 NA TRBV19 TGTGCCAGTAGTATCAGGGGTAACACTGAAGCTTTCTTT CASSIRGNTEAFF
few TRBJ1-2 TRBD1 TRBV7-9 TGTGCCAGCAGCTCGTCGGACAGGGGAACGGGTGGCTACACCTTC CASSSSDRGTGGYTF
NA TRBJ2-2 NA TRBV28 TGTGCCAGCAGGCCGAACACCGGGGAGCTGTTTTTT CASRPNTGELFF
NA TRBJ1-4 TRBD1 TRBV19 TGTGCCAGTAGTCCCTATCTTGACAGGGAGGGCCTCGGGGGACTGTTTTTT CASSPYLDREGLGGLFF
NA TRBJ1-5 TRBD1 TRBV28 TGTGCCAGCAGCCTAACAGGGGGGGGTCAGCCCCAGCATTTT CASSLTGGGQPQHF
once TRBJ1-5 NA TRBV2 TGTGCCAGCAATAGCAGGCTCAATCAGCCCCAGCATTTT CASNSRLNQPQHF
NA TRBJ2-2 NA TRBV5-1 TGCGCCAGCAGCTCCAGTATAGGGGGGGCCGGGGAGCTGTTTTTT CASSSSIGGAGELFF
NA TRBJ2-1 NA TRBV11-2 TGTGCCAGCAGCCGTAGCTTCGCGGGGGCCTCGTACAATGAGCAGTTCTTC CASSRSFAGASYNEQFF
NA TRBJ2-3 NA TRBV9 TGTGCCAGCAGCTTAAATGCAGATACGCAGTATTTT CASSLNADTQYF
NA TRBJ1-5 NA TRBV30 TGTGCCTGGGCTGGAGCTCCGGGGGCGGCCCAGCATTTT CAWAGAPGAAQHF
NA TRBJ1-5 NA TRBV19 TGTGCCAGCACGTCCCGGGACACCCGACGAAGGGCCCAGCATTTT CASTSRDTRRRAQHF
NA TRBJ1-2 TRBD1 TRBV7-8 TGTGCCAGCAGCCTGGGGACAGGAGGGAATGGCTACACCTTC CASSLGTGGNGYTF
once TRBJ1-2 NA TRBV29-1 TGCAGCGTTCGTCCGAGGGGACCATCCTTCGGCTACACCTTC CSVRPRGPSFGYTF
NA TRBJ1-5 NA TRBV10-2 TGCGCCAGCAGTGAGAGAGATCAGCCCCAGCATTTT CASSERDQPQHF